This T cell receptor (beta chain) originates from a study of blood T cell repertoires in COVID-19. Measured with immunoSEQ multiplex PCR; TCRdb has only the in-frame clones, and not every one. The profile covers 250,000 to 300,000 clones, with around 78% appearing a single time and 4.6% taken by the ten largest. V gave up 6 bases and J gave up 7 bases; unmatched junction bases: 4. The CDR3 loop spans 14 amino acids. Per the germline V gene, CDR1 is MNHEY and CDR2 is SMNVEV (reference sequence). The sequencing sample was made of peripheral blood. V usage is TRBV27 and J usage is TRBJ2-1, with 12 nucleotides matching TRBD2. The TCR comes from a man in his 60s who had recovered from COVID-19. DNA of the CDR3: TGTGCCAGCAGGACTAGCGGGAGTGTGAATGAGCAGTTCTTC. It is translated as CASRTSGSVNEQFF.